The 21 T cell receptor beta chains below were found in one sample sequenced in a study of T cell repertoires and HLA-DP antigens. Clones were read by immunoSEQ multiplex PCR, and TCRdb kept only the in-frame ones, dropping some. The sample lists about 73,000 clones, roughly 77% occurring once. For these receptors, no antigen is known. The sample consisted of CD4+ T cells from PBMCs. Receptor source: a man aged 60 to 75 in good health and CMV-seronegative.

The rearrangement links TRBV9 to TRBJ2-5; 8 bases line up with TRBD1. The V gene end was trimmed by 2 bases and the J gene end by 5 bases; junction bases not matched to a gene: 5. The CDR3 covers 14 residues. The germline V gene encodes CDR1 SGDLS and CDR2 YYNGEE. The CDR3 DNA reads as TGTGCCAGCAGCGTGGGACAGGCTCTCGAGACCCAGTACTTC. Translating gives CASSVGQALETQYF.

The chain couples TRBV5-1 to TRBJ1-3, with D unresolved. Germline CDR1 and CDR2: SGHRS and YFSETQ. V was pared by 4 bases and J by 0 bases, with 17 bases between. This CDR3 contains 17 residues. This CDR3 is CASSPLPGMSSGNTIYF. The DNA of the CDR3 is TGCGCCAGCAGCCCATTACCGGGTATGAGCTCTGGAAACACCATATATTTT.

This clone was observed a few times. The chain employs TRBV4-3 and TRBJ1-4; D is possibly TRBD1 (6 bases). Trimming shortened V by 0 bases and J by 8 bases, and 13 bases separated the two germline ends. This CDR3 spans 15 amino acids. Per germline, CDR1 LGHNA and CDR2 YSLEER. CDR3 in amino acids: CASSQDYRGAEKLFF. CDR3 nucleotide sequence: TGCGCCAGCAGCCAAGATTATAGGGGGGCCGAAAAACTGTTTTTT.

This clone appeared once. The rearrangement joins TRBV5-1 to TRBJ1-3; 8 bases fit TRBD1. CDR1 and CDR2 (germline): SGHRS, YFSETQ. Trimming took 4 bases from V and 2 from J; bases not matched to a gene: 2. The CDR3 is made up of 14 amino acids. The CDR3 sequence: CASSQGATGNTIYF. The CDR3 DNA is TGCGCCAGCAGCCAGGGGGCGACTGGAAACACCATATATTTT.

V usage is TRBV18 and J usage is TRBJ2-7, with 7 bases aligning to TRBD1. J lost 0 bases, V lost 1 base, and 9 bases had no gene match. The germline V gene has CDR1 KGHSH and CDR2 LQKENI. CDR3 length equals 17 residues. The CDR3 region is CASSPLGVRDSSYEQYV. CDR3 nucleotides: TGTGCCAGCTCACCACTGGGGGTAAGGGACAGCTCCTACGAGCAGTACGTC.

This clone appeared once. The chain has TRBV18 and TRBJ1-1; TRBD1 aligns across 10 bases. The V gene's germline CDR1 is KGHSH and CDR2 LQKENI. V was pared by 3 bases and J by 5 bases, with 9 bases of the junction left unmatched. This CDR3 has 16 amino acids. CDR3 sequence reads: CASSPERQGAGTEAFF. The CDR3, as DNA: TGTGCCAGCTCACCGGAAAGACAGGGGGCAGGGACTGAAGCTTTCTTT. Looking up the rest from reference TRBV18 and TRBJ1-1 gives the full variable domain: NAGVMQNPRHLVRRRGQEARLRCSPMKGHSHVYWYRQLPEEGLKFMVYLQKENIIDESGMPKERFSAEFPKEGPSILRIQQVVRGDSAAYFCASSPERQGAGTEAFFGQGTRLTVV.

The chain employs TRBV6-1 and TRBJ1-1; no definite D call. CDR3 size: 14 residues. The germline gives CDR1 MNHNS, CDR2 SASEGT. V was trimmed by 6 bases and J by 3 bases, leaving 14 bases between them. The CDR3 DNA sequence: TGTGCCAGCAGACCCCATGGTAGCTACACTGAAGCTTTCTTT. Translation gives CASRPHGSYTEAFF.

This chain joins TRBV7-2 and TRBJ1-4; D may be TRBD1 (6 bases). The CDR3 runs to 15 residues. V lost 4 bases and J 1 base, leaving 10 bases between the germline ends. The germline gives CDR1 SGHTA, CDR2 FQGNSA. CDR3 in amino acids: CASSYTGKTNEKLFF. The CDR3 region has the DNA TGTGCCAGCAGCTATACAGGGAAAACTAATGAAAAACTGTTTTTT.

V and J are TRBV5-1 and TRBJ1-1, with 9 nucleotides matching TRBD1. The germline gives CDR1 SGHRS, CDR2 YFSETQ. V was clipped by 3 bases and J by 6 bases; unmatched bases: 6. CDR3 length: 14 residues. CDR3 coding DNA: TGCGCCAGCAGCTACGGACAGGGGAGCTCTGAAGCTTTCTTT. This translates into CASSYGQGSSEAFF.

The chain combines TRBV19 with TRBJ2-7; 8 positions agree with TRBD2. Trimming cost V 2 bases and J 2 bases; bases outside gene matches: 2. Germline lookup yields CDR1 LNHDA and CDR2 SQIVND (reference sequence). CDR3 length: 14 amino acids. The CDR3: CASSIRGGTYEQYF. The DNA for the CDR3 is TGTGCCAGTAGTATACGCGGGGGGACCTACGAGCAGTACTTC.

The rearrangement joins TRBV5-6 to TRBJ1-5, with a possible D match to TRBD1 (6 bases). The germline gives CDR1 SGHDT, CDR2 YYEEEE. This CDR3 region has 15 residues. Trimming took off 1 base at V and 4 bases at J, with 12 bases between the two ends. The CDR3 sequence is CASSLRGGPNQPQHF. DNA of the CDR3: TGTGCCAGCAGCTTGCGGGGGGGCCCTAATCAGCCCCAGCATTTT.

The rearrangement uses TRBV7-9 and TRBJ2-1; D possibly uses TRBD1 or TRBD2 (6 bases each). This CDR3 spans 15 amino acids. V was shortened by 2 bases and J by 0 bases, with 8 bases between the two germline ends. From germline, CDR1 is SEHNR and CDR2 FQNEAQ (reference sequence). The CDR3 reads CASSLRGDSYNEQFF. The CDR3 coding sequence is TGTGCCAGCAGCTTAAGGGGGGACTCCTACAATGAGCAGTTCTTC. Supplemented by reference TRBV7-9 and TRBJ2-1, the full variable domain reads DTGVSQNPRHKITKRGQNVTFRCDPISEHNRLYWYRQTLGQGPEFLTYFQNEAQLEKSRLLSDRFSAERPKGSFSTLEIQRTEQGDSAMYLCASSLRGDSYNEQFFGPGTRLTVL.

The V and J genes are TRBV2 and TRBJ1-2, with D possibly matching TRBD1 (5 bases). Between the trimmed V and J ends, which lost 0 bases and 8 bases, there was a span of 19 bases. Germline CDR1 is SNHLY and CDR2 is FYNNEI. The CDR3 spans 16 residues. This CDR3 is CASSEALGGRVGGYTF. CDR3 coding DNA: TGTGCCAGCAGTGAAGCGCTGGGAGGCAGGGTCGGGGGCTACACCTTC.

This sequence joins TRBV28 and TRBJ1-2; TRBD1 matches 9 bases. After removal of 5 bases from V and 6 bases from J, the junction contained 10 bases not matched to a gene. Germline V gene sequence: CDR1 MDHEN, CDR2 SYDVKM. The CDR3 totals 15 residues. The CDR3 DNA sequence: TGTGCCAGCAGTGCCGGCGGGGACAGGGCGAATGGCTACACCTTC. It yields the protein CASSAGGDRANGYTF.

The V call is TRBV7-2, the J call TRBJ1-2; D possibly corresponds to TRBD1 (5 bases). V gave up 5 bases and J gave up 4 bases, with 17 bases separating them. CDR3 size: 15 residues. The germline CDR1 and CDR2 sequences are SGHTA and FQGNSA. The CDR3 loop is CASSPSFDRAYGYTF. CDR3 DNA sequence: TGTGCCAGCAGCCCCTCGTTCGACAGAGCCTATGGCTACACCTTC.

The CDR3 nucleotides are TGTGCCAGCAGCCGCGAGGGACAGCCGAACACTGAAGCTTTCTTT. Translated, it gives CASSREGQPNTEAFF. This chain links TRBV9 with TRBJ1-1; 7 bases agree with TRBD1. The V gene end was trimmed by 4 bases and the J gene end by 1 base; junction bases not matched to a gene: 7. CDR1 is SGDLS and CDR2 is YYNGEE in the germline V gene. The CDR3 length is 15 residues.

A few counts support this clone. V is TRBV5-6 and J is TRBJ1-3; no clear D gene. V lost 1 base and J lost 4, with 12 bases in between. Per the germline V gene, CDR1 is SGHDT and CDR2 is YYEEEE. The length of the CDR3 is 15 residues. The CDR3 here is CASSLRATDGNTIYF. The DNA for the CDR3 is TGTGCCAGCAGCTTGCGTGCGACGGACGGAAACACCATATATTTT.

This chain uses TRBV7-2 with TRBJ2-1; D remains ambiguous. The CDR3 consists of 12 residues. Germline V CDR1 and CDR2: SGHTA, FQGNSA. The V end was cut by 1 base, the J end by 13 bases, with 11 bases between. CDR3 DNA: TGTGCCAGCAGCTTAGGGCGAGGACCTCAGTTCTTC. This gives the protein CASSLGRGPQFF. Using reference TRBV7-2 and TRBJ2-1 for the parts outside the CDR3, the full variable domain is GAGVSQSPSNKVTEKGKDVELRCDPISGHTALYWYRQSLGQGLEFLIYFQGNSAPDKSGLPSDRFSAERTGGSVSTLTIQRTQQEDSAVYLCASSLGRGPQFFGPGTRLTVL.

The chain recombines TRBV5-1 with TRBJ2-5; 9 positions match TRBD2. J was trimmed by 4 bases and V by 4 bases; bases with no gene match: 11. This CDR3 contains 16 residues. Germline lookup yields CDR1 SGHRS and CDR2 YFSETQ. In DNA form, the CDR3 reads TGCGCCAGCAGCCTCGTAGGCGGGGGGGCCGGAGAGACCCAGTACTTC. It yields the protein CASSLVGGGAGETQYF. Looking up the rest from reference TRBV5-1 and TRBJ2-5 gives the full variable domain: KAGVTQTPRYLIKTRGQQVTLSCSPISGHRSVSWYQQTPGQGLQFLFEYFSETQRNKGNFPGRFSGRQFSNSRSEMNVSTLELGDSALYLCASSLVGGGAGETQYFGPGTRLLVL.

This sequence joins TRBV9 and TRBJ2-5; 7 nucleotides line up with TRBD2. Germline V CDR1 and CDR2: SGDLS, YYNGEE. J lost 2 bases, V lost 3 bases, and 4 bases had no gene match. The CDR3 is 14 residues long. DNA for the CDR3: TGTGCCAGCAGCGGGGGAGGGTTACAAGAGACCCAGTACTTC. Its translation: CASSGGGLQETQYF. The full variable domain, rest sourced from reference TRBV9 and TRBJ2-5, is DSGVTQTPKHLITATGQRVTLRCSPRSGDLSVYWYQQSLDQGLQFLIQYYNGEERAKGNILERFSAQQFPDLHSELNLSSLELGDSALYFCASSGGGLQETQYFGPGTRLLVL.

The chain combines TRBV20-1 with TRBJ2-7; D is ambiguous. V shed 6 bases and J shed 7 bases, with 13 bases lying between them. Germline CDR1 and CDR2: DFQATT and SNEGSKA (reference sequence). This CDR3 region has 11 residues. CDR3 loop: CSARTTWEQYF. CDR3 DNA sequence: TGCAGTGCCCGGACCACTTGGGAGCAGTACTTC.